This T cell receptor (beta chain) was captured in a study of shared clonotypes between healthy human individuals. General study points: The researchers took only blood, and tissue repertoires probably look different.

The CDR3 is 15 amino acids. V was pared by 2 bases and J by 1 base, with 4 bases of the junction left unmatched. In germline, CDR1 is MNHEY, CDR2 SVGAGI. Terminally differentiated effector memory CD45RA+ cells were excluded from the naive CD8 cells, which were CD45RO-negative and positively selected for CCR7. The assay was immunoSEQ multiplex PCR, and TCRdb's table has in-frame clones only and misses some. Here the sample spans roughly 1,800,000 clones, just under 95% being singletons. Notes on this clone: Its antigen is still unknown.

The TCR was taken from a young man in good health. The chain uses TRBV6-5 and TRBJ1-1, with 7 nucleotides matching TRBD1. The sequenced sample was naive CD8+ T cells sorted from blood. Written as DNA, the CDR3 is TGTGCCAGCAGTTACGTGGCAGGGGGGAACACTGAAGCTTTCTTT. The encoded protein is CASSYVAGGNTEAFF.